The clone carrying this T cell receptor (beta chain) was picked up many times. Antigen unknown. The CDR3 has 13 amino acids. The V end lost 2 bases, the J end lost 6 bases, and 9 bases lay between the germline ends. The sample comes from a study of blood T cells in healthy people across ages. Findings of the study overall: Diversity estimates drawn from one million T cells were deemed underestimates. Donor CMV status, an unknown factor, possibly confounded changes in expanded clonotypes.

Isolation per sample recovered at least 7 million PBMCs. The authors ran a second PCR of 7 to 11 cycles using a sample-barcoded 5' primer and a J-beta primer mix. Tagging of each cDNA molecule was performed by a template-switch adaptor with 12 random nucleotides. TCRdb used MiXCR to reprocess the 5' RACE reads, holding one entry per CDR3 protein. The profile shows about 930,000 distinct CDR3 sequences, around 29% of them singletons. The sample also formed part of further work on T cells of mothers and their children.

Sequenced input: blood. This receptor was identified in a woman in her thirties or forties in good health. The genes are TRBV12-3 or TRBV12-4 and TRBJ2-3; D is uncertain. The CDR3 is CASSLIRRDTQYF. Here the CDR3 DNA reads TGTGCCAGCAGTTTAATTCGGCGGGATACGCAGTATTTT.